This entry lists 27 T cell receptor beta chains sequenced from one sample in a study of cytomegalovirus exposure and HLA in healthy donors. This PCR relied on a set of 60 Vbeta primers and 13 Jbeta primers. Profiling relied on immunoSEQ multiplex PCR, and the TCRdb table lists in-frame clones only, not all of them. Counted here are 120,000 to 150,000 clones, approximately 80% occurring once; the ten biggest clones make up roughly 2.1%. The sequenced material came from PBMCs. Receptor source: a woman aged 40-49 years in good health and CMV-seronegative.

This clone has a handful of counts. The V call is TRBV10-1, the J call TRBJ2-1; 12 positions match TRBD2. The V gene end was trimmed by 5 bases and the J gene end by 6 bases; junction bases not matched to a gene: 5. The CDR3 runs 15 residues. From germline, CDR1 is WNHNN and CDR2 SYGVQD (reference sequence). The CDR3: CASSRLAGVFNEQFF. Written as DNA, the CDR3 is TGCGCCAGCAGTAGACTAGCGGGGGTATTCAATGAGCAGTTCTTC.

The chain combines TRBV28 with TRBJ2-5; D possibly corresponds to TRBD2 (5 bases). CDR1 is MDHEN, CDR2 SYDVKM, per germline. The CDR3 has 15 amino acids. The V end lost 6 bases, the J end lost 2 bases, and 16 bases lay between the germline ends. The CDR3 nucleotides read TGTGCCAGCAGGCCGACTACAGTTAGACAAGAGACCCAGTACTTC. Encoded protein: CASRPTTVRQETQYF.

This clone was picked up a small number of times. The V call is TRBV6-1, the J call TRBJ1-2; D unresolved. Looked up from germline, CDR1 is MNHNS and CDR2 is SASEGT. V dropped 6 bases and J dropped 3 bases, with 17 bases sitting between them. The CDR3 spans 15 residues. CDR3 sequence: CASRLRHASDYGYTF. Written as DNA, the CDR3 is TGTGCCAGCAGACTCCGACACGCATCGGACTATGGCTACACCTTC.

V usage is TRBV5-1 and J usage is TRBJ2-5, with 10 positions matching TRBD2. CDR3 length equals 15 residues. J gave up 5 bases and V 4 bases, and 8 bases lay outside the gene matches. Germline V gene data show CDR1 as SGHRS and CDR2 as YFSETQ. The CDR3 protein is CASSIGLAAKETQYF. CDR3 sequence (DNA): TGCGCCAGCAGCATAGGACTAGCGGCTAAGGAGACCCAGTACTTC.

The sample holds one count of this clone. The V gene is TRBV2, the J gene TRBJ2-3; 9 bases are a match to TRBD1. The CDR3 loop spans 15 amino acids. V shed 6 bases and J 5 bases; nucleotides not matched to a gene: 9. Germline CDR1 and CDR2: SNHLY and FYNNEI. CDR3 in DNA: TGTGCCAGCAGGGCCACAGGGGGCCCTCAAGATACGCAGTATTTT. Its protein is CASRATGGPQDTQYF.

The chain couples TRBV10-2 to TRBJ1-1; perhaps TRBD1 as D (6 bases). Trimming removed 6 bases from V and 7 bases from J, with 15 bases in between. Per the germline V gene, CDR1 is WSHSY and CDR2 is SAAADI. The CDR3 consists of 13 residues. The chain's CDR3 is CASRDPGAFEAFF. DNA of the CDR3: TGCGCCAGCAGGGACCCAGGGGCATTTGAAGCTTTCTTT.

The CDR3 DNA reads TGCGCCAGCAGCGGCGGGAGGCAGGGTGGCAGGGGGGCCAACGTCCTGACTTTC. Protein sequence: CASSGGRQGGRGANVLTF. The chain employs TRBV4-1 and TRBJ2-6, with 8 bases that match TRBD2. This CDR3 comprises 18 residues. CDR1 and CDR2 (germline): MGHRA, YSYEKL. The J segment lost 4 bases and the V segment lost 5 bases, leaving 13 bases of the junction unmatched.

This clone was seen only a few times. V usage is TRBV7-2 and J usage is TRBJ2-2, with 8 bases fitting TRBD1. After removal of 2 bases from V and 5 bases from J, the junction contained 1 base not matched to a gene. This CDR3 spans 14 amino acids. CDR1 and CDR2 from the germline V gene are SGHTA and FQGNSA. The CDR3 sequence: CASSLQGATGELFF. CDR3 nucleotides: TGTGCCAGCAGCTTACAGGGGGCTACCGGGGAGCTGTTTTTT.

The V and J genes are TRBV4-1 and TRBJ1-1; the match to TRBD1 covers 8 bases. From germline, CDR1 is MGHRA and CDR2 YSYEKL. V lost 4 bases and J lost 1; bases outside the gene matches: 5. The CDR3 is 15 amino acids. The CDR3 nucleotides are TGCGCCAGCAGCCCTCACGGGACAGGGAACACTGAAGCTTTCTTT. It translates to CASSPHGTGNTEAFF.

The chain links TRBV19 to TRBJ2-7, with no clear D. This CDR3 spans 12 amino acids. Trimming left V 5 bases short and J 4 bases short, with 9 bases between. Per the germline V gene, CDR1 is LNHDA and CDR2 is SQIVND (reference sequence). In DNA form, the CDR3 reads TGTGCCAGTAGTGAACCTAATTACGAGCAGTACTTC. Encoded protein: CASSEPNYEQYF.

The chain recombines TRBV5-4 with TRBJ2-5, with TRBD1 as a possible D gene (5 bases). Trimming stripped 4 bases from V and 2 bases from J, with 15 bases between. The CDR3 is made up of 15 amino acids. Looked up from germline, CDR1 is SGHNT and CDR2 is YYREEE (reference sequence). The CDR3 region has the DNA TGTGCCAGCAGCGAAGGATGGGGCAGACAAGAGACCCAGTACTTC. This gives the protein CASSEGWGRQETQYF.

V is TRBV7-2 and J is TRBJ1-1; 7 nucleotides align to TRBD1. The CDR3 is 17 residues long. Trimming removed 5 bases from V and 0 bases from J; junction bases left unmatched: 12. Germline CDR1 reads SGHTA; CDR2 reads FQGNSA. This CDR3 is CASSRTGVVEVNTEAFF. For the CDR3, the DNA is TGTGCCAGCAGCCGAACAGGGGTGGTGGAGGTGAACACTGAAGCTTTCTTT.

CDR3 in amino acids: CASSQDTGGGLDTQYF. DNA for the CDR3: TGTGCCAGCAGCCAAGACACGGGAGGAGGGTTAGATACGCAGTATTTT. V usage is TRBV7-2 and J usage is TRBJ2-3; 7 bases match TRBD2. This CDR3 has 16 residues. The V gene end was trimmed by 5 bases and the J gene end by 5 bases; junction bases not matched to a gene: 13. Germline V gene data show CDR1 as SGHTA and CDR2 as FQGNSA.

This chain uses TRBV28 with TRBJ2-1, with TRBD2 identical over 14 bases. Germline loops: CDR1 MDHEN, CDR2 SYDVKM. The CDR3 loop spans 15 amino acids. J gave up 8 bases and V 5 bases, and 5 bases lay outside the gene matches. CDR3 DNA sequence: TGTGCCAGCAGTCCCCCGGGACTAGCGGGAGATGAGCAGTTCTTC. Translated: CASSPPGLAGDEQFF.

The V gene is TRBV13, the J gene TRBJ2-1; 12 positions agree with TRBD2. J was trimmed by 6 bases and V by 4 bases; bases with no gene match: 1. Germline V gives CDR1 PRHDT, CDR2 FYEKMQ (reference sequence). This CDR3 comprises 14 residues. CDR3 coding DNA: TGTGCCAGCAGCTGGGGACTAGCGGGCAATGAGCAGTTCTTC. Its protein is CASSWGLAGNEQFF.

J is TRBJ1-1 and V is TRBV20-1; D is ambiguous. CDR1 and CDR2 (germline): DFQATT, SNEGSKA (reference sequence). V gave up 6 bases and J gave up 10 bases, with 15 bases separating them. CDR3 length: 11 residues. CDR3 amino acids: CSAIVGLGAFF. CDR3 nucleotides: TGCAGTGCGATCGTGGGCCTCGGAGCTTTCTTT.

The rearrangement joins TRBV28 to TRBJ2-6; D is perhaps TRBD2 (6 bases). V dropped 5 bases and J dropped 1 base, with 12 bases sitting between them. The length of the CDR3 is 16 residues. Germline CDR1 is MDHEN and CDR2 is SYDVKM. CDR3 in DNA: TGTGCCAGCAGTAACGGTGGAGGGTCTGGGGCCAACGTCCTGACTTTC. This codes for CASSNGGGSGANVLTF.

This chain uses TRBV9 with TRBJ2-3; the D gene is possibly TRBD1 (6 bases). The ends were cut back, 4 bases at V and 2 bases at J, with 20 bases in the middle. Looked up from germline, CDR1 is SGDLS and CDR2 is YYNGEE. This CDR3 spans 17 amino acids. CDR3 bases: TGTGCCAGCAGCATCCCCCAGGGGACGGGACACACAGATACGCAGTATTTT. It yields the protein CASSIPQGTGHTDTQYF. The whole variable domain, remainder taken from reference TRBV9 and TRBJ2-3, is DSGVTQTPKHLITATGQRVTLRCSPRSGDLSVYWYQQSLDQGLQFLIQYYNGEERAKGNILERFSAQQFPDLHSELNLSSLELGDSALYFCASSIPQGTGHTDTQYFGPGTRLTVL.

J is TRBJ2-5 and V is TRBV2, with D maybe TRBD2 (7 bases). Germline V gene lookup returns CDR1 SNHLY and CDR2 FYNNEI. This CDR3 is built from 15 residues. Trimming shortened V by 5 bases and J by 5 bases, and 18 bases separated the two germline ends. The CDR3 sequence is CASSSGAGEGETQYF. CDR3 sequence (DNA): TGTGCCAGCAGTTCGGGGGCGGGAGAGGGCGAGACCCAGTACTTC.

This clone was observed once. The V gene is TRBV7-3, the J gene TRBJ2-4, with D possibly being TRBD2 (6 bases). V lost 5 bases and J 1 base, leaving 12 bases between the germline ends. This CDR3 is built from 15 residues. Per the germline V gene, CDR1 is SGHTA and CDR2 is FQGTGA. In nucleotides, the CDR3 is TGTGCCAGCAGCCCCGTTGGGGGGGCCAAAAACATTCAGTACTTC. Protein product: CASSPVGGAKNIQYF.

The chain links TRBV5-5 to TRBJ1-4; no clear D gene. CDR1 and CDR2 from the germline V gene are SGHKS and YYEKEE (reference sequence). Deletions cut 0 bases from V and 8 bases from J, with 8 bases between. The CDR3 runs to 13 residues. This chain's CDR3 is CASSLAGQEKLFF. For the CDR3, the DNA is TGTGCCAGCAGCTTGGCGGGTCAGGAAAAACTGTTTTTT.

This clone turned up a few times. This chain joins TRBV7-9 and TRBJ2-2; 7 bases line up with TRBD1. This CDR3 region has 16 residues. Germline loops: CDR1 SEHNR, CDR2 FQNEAQ (reference sequence). J lost 5 bases, V lost 7 bases, and 13 bases had no gene match. This CDR3 reads CASNPTPGQTTGELFF. The CDR3 DNA follows: TGTGCCAGCAACCCAACACCGGGACAGACAACCGGGGAGCTGTTTTTT.

The gene calls are TRBV5-6 and TRBJ2-7; D is uncertain. This CDR3 is 13 amino acids long. From germline, CDR1 is SGHDT and CDR2 YYEEEE. Trimming took off 0 bases at V and 1 base at J, with 5 bases between the two ends. The CDR3 protein is CASSLEQSYEQYF. The CDR3 DNA reads TGTGCCAGCAGCTTGGAACAGTCCTACGAGCAGTACTTC.

This rearrangement joins TRBV11-1 to TRBJ2-7; 9 bases map to TRBD1. The trim removed 3 bases at V and 1 base at J, leaving 4 bases unmatched. CDR1 and CDR2 from the germline V gene are SGHAT and FQDESV (reference sequence). CDR3 length: 15 amino acids. The CDR3 spells CASSFDGQGSYEQYF. Here the CDR3 DNA reads TGTGCCAGCAGCTTTGACGGACAGGGGTCCTACGAGCAGTACTTC.

The chain employs TRBV4-3 and TRBJ1-6, with D maybe TRBD1 (5 bases). Germline assignment: CDR1 LGHNA and CDR2 YSLEER. Trimming left V 3 bases short and J 5 bases short, with 14 bases between. This CDR3 contains 16 residues. The CDR3 bases are TGCGCCAGCAGCCACGCCTGGACGGGGGATAATTCACCCCTCCACTTT. This gives the protein CASSHAWTGDNSPLHF.

This rearrangement joins TRBV18 to TRBJ1-3, with D possibly being TRBD1 (6 bases). Trimming removed 2 bases from V and 4 bases from J, with 12 bases in between. Germline CDR1 KGHSH, CDR2 LQKENI. The CDR3 has 15 amino acids. This CDR3 is CASSPGGVGGNTIYF. As DNA, the CDR3 is TGTGCCAGCTCACCAGGGGGCGTAGGCGGAAACACCATATATTTT.

V gene TRBV28 combines with J gene TRBJ1-2; 10 bases fit TRBD1. The V segment lost 6 bases and the J segment 4 bases; nucleotides outside the gene matches: 8. Germline V gene lookup returns CDR1 MDHEN and CDR2 SYDVKM. This CDR3 spans 15 amino acids. The CDR3 DNA is TGTGCCAGCAGCCTGGGGGACAGGGGCGCCTATGGCTACACCTTC. Protein sequence: CASSLGDRGAYGYTF.